One and the same sample provided the 18 T cell receptor beta chains below, sequenced in a study of Graves' ophthalmopathy and Graves' hyperthyroidism. Amplified material comprised TCR beta CDR3 regions derived from RNA transcripts. RT-PCR with HTBI primers came first, then second-round multiplex PCR. Using its own MiXCR run on the multiplex PCR reads, TCRdb lists one record per CDR3 protein. The sample includes roughly 300,000 distinct CDR3 sequences, 17% seen only once; the top ten take more than 9%. Input material: peripheral blood. The source is an adult man with Graves' ophthalmopathy.

This clonotype has only a few counts. A much bigger clone sits one base away, suggesting this may be a read error. The chain recombines TRBV2 with TRBJ1-1; D perhaps matches TRBD1 (5 bases). The CDR3 spans 14 residues. Trimming took 6 bases from V and 4 from J, leaving 15 bases between them. Germline lookup yields CDR1 SNHLY and CDR2 FYNNEI. The CDR3 nucleotides read TGTGCCAGCAGAGTCCCCGTGGGGACCACTGAAGCTTTCTTT. Translating it yields CASRVPVGTTEAFF.

This clonotype was seen a few times. The gene calls are TRBV30 and TRBJ1-6; D not resolved. Germline lookup yields CDR1 GTSNPN and CDR2 SVGIG (reference sequence). This CDR3 spans 12 amino acids. The V end lost 3 bases, the J end lost 13 bases, and 13 bases lay between the germline ends. CDR3 sequence: CAWRGSGPPLHF. The CDR3 DNA follows: TGTGCCTGGAGGGGGAGTGGTCCCCCCCTCCACTTT.

The gene calls are TRBV12-3 or TRBV12-4 and TRBJ2-4; D assignment may be TRBD1 or TRBD2 (6 bases each). The CDR3 extends over 16 amino acids. V gave up 7 bases and J gave up 1 base, with 17 bases separating them. The CDR3 DNA follows: TGTGCCAGCACCCTCACGGGGGCCTTGGCCAAAAACATTCAGTACTTC. Translated: CASTLTGALAKNIQYF.

The chain carries TRBV20-1 and TRBJ1-1; TRBD1 agrees at 8 bases. The CDR3 spans 15 residues. Germline V lookup: CDR1 DFQATT, CDR2 SNEGSKA (reference sequence). The CDR3 spells CNPGQGGGMNTEAFF. CDR3 sequence (DNA): TGCAATCCAGGACAGGGAGGGGGCATGAACACTGAAGCTTTCTTT.

This clonotype was detected ten times or more. The CDR3 sequence is CASSLVGSGYYEQYF. The CDR3 coding sequence is TGCGCCAGCAGCTTGGTGGGGTCGGGGTACTACGAGCAGTACTTC. V is TRBV5-1 and J is TRBJ2-7, with a tentative D call TRBD2 (5 bases). The CDR3 loop spans 15 amino acids. The germline V gene encodes CDR1 SGHRS and CDR2 YFSETQ. V lost 0 bases, J lost 3 bases, and 13 bases lay in between.

This clonotype has a count of ten or more. CDR3: CASSERALGRSDYGYTF. The CDR3 nucleotides are TGTGCCAGCAGTGAAAGGGCCCTTGGACGGAGTGACTATGGCTACACCTTC. The chain has TRBV6-1 and TRBJ1-2; D uncertain. V was shortened by 2 bases and J by 3 bases, with 19 bases between the two germline ends. The V gene's germline CDR1 is MNHNS and CDR2 SASEGT. The CDR3 covers 17 residues.

The sample holds one count of this clonotype. V and J are TRBV6-1 and TRBJ1-1, with 7 bases aligning to TRBD1. This CDR3 has 15 amino acids. Germline V lookup: CDR1 MNHNS, CDR2 SASEGT. V lost 5 bases to trimming and J lost 8 bases; unmatched junction nucleotides: 14. CDR3 nucleotides: TGTGCCAGCAGTCGGAACACCGGGACAGCTCAAGAAGCTTTCTTT. Protein product: CASSRNTGTAQEAFF.

This clonotype showed up many times. This chain links TRBV18 with TRBJ1-2; 9 bases match TRBD1. V lost 3 bases and J lost 5; bases outside the gene matches: 13. This CDR3 is built from 17 residues. Germline V gene sequence: CDR1 KGHSH, CDR2 LQKENI. The CDR3 DNA reads TGTGCCAGCTCACCTGGTTCCAGGACAGGGGCCAAATATGGCTACACCTTC. Translating it yields CASSPGSRTGAKYGYTF.

The chain employs TRBV7-9 and TRBJ2-7; 9 nucleotides agree with TRBD1. CDR1 and CDR2 from the germline V gene are SEHNR and FQNEAQ (reference sequence). The CDR3 length is 14 residues. The ends lost 3 bases at V and 5 bases at J; junction bases unmatched: 5. In DNA form, the CDR3 reads TGTGCCAGCAGCTTGGGGACAGGGTTCAACGAGCAGTACTTC. It specifies CASSLGTGFNEQYF.

This clonotype was seen repeatedly, ten times or more. The gene calls are TRBV7-8 and TRBJ2-5, with D possibly being TRBD1 (6 bases). The CDR3 runs 16 residues. The germline gives CDR1 SGHVS, CDR2 FQNEAQ. The V gene lost 1 base and the J gene lost 4 bases, with 16 bases spanning the gap. The chain's CDR3 is CASSLGQRRGLETQYF. CDR3 coding DNA: TGTGCCAGCAGCTTAGGCCAACGCAGGGGTCTAGAGACCCAGTACTTC.

This clonotype was observed many times. The junction does not match germline at one end; this may be a read error. The chain is built from TRBV7-2 and TRBJ2-5, with a possible D match to TRBD2 (7 bases). This CDR3 has 15 residues. Germline CDR1 is SGHTA and CDR2 is FQGNSA. Written as DNA, the CDR3 is TGTGCCAGCAACTTACTAGGGGGGGCCTCGGAGACCCAGTACTTC. Its protein is CASNLLGGASETQYF.

Ten or more counts support this clonotype. This chain links TRBV2 with TRBJ1-5; TRBD1 matches 12 bases. The length of the CDR3 is 17 residues. In germline, CDR1 is SNHLY, CDR2 FYNNEI. Germline trimming cut 8 bases from V and 2 bases from J; bases unmatched to any gene: 10. CDR3 DNA: TGTGCCAGCGGCGCGGGACAGGGGGCTGGGGGCAATCAGCCCCAGCATTTT. Encoded protein: CASGAGQGAGGNQPQHF.

This clonotype has a count of ten or more. At one end, the junction sequence differs from germline, possibly due to a read error. The rearrangement uses TRBV15 and TRBJ2-2; a possible D gene is TRBD1 (7 bases). CDR3 length: 15 residues. The germline CDR1 and CDR2 sequences are LNHNV and YYDKDF (reference sequence). This CDR3 reads CATSTRDSYTGGLFF. In DNA, the CDR3 is TGTGCCACCAGCACCCGGGACAGCTACACCGGGGGGCTGTTTTTT.

This clonotype came up many times. The genes are TRBV12-3 or TRBV12-4 and TRBJ1-2, with D possibly TRBD1 on 5 matching bases. CDR3 size: 13 residues. Trimming stripped 6 bases from V and 8 bases from J, with 16 bases between. CDR3 DNA sequence: TGTGCCAGCAGCTCCCACCAGGGTCAGGGCTACACCTTC. It is translated as CASSSHQGQGYTF.

This clonotype was seen ten or more times. V is TRBV5-1 and J is TRBJ2-5; TRBD1 matches 7 bases. The CDR3 is 17 amino acids. The V gene end was trimmed by 3 bases and the J gene end by 3 bases; junction bases not matched to a gene: 14. The germline CDR1 and CDR2 sequences are SGHRS and YFSETQ. In DNA, the CDR3 is TGCGCCAGCAGCTCACAGAACAGGGGACCCGAAGAAGAGACCCAGTACTTC. Translated, it gives CASSSQNRGPEEETQYF.

In its sample, this clonotype was seen many times. The chain links TRBV9 to TRBJ2-2; 14 nucleotides line up with TRBD2. The CDR3 is 19 residues long. Trimming took 2 bases from V and 8 from J; bases not matched to a gene: 14. CDR1 is SGDLS, CDR2 YYNGEE, per germline. The CDR3: CASSVATETSGRAEGELFF. CDR3 sequence (DNA): TGTGCCAGCAGCGTTGCAACCGAGACTAGCGGGAGGGCCGAGGGGGAGCTGTTTTTT.

This clonotype showed up many times. CDR3 DNA: TGCAGTGCCCGAGGGACTAGTGCTTTAGAGACCCAGTACTTC. Its protein product is CSARGTSALETQYF. The rearrangement links TRBV20-1 to TRBJ2-5; TRBD2 matches at 8 bases. V was pared by 6 bases and J by 4 bases, with 10 bases of the junction left unmatched. This CDR3 comprises 14 residues. From germline, CDR1 is DFQATT and CDR2 SNEGSKA (reference sequence).

V and J are TRBV5-1 and TRBJ2-7; D is perhaps TRBD2 (6 bases). Germline V gene data show CDR1 as SGHRS and CDR2 as YFSETQ. The CDR3 totals 15 residues. V was cut by 5 bases and J by 0 bases, with 15 bases left in between. In DNA form, the CDR3 reads TGCGCCAGCAGTCCGACGGACGGGAGCTCCTACGAGCAGTACTTC. Translating gives CASSPTDGSSYEQYF.